Described below is a single TCR beta chain sequence and its context. Source study methods: Reference gene primers were amplified, and this amplification served to estimate nucleated cell counts. The table came from immunoSEQ multiplex PCR; TCRdb's copy has only in-frame clones and leaves some out. The V and J calls and clone size were taken over from that table, and D and trimming were inferred from the DNA. The sample includes under 200,000 clones, roughly 84% of them seen just once. The data originate from a study of blood T cell repertoires in COVID-19. The CDR3 is 13 residues long. V was clipped by 6 bases and J by 5 bases; unmatched bases: 5. Germline assignment: CDR1 ENHRY and CDR2 SYGVKD.

The sample was peripheral blood. This clonotype originated in a woman older than 75 with acute or convalescent COVID-19. The chain joins TRBV10-3 to TRBJ1-1; 8 bases map to TRBD1. CDR3 sequence: CAISRQGLTEAFF. In DNA, the CDR3 is TGTGCCATCAGCCGACAGGGGCTGACTGAAGCTTTCTTT.